The text below deals with one T cell receptor beta chain. This clonotype was recorded at least ten times. This receptor's antigen is unknown. No base quality information exists; no much larger clone differs at one position. The germline V gene supplies CDR1 SQVTM and CDR2 ANQGSEA. The CDR3 numbers 13 residues from cysteine through phenylalanine. Here the CDR3 DNA is all that survives: 39 bases in frame from base 1. The junction shows trimming of 3 bases on V and 2 bases on J, plus 9 bases between the germline ends. The sample comes from a study of human T cells and chemical hapten exposure (dated by TCRdb to the early 2020s). For the wider study: For sensitization, 2% DPC in acetone was applied to a roughly 2 cm by roughly 2 cm area of upper inner arm skin. Throughout the study period of about 25 weeks, patients also received therapeutic DPC doses to the scalp every week. Twenty-nine alopecia patients gave blood for TCR sequencing at one to four time points (pre-sensitization, 2, 6 and 24 weeks). Blood was sampled from patients pre-sensitization (week 0) and at 2, 6 and about 24 weeks after DPC sensitization. Libraries were pooled for sequencing, and per-sample TCR yields varied mainly because of small differences in library volumes within the pool. Patch testing was done on the upper back using Finn chambers containing 0.01% DPC, and results were scored after 6 days according to International Contact Dermatitis Research Group standards. The mostly female patient cohort included alopecia areata with under or over 50% scalp involvement, alopecia totalis and alopecia universalis. This study followed changes in the peripheral blood TCR repertoire in vivo during primary and secondary sensitization of alopecia patients to the hapten diphenylcyclopropenone (DPC). Study-level results and caveats: Compared with pre-sensitization or healthy control sets, expanded TCRs formed significantly more large CDR3 similarity clusters, which is consistent with antigen-driven responses. A positive correlation was found between the number of PT1 expanded TCRs and patch test score, with significance reached at thresholds 8, 16 and 32 but not 4. DPC sensitization did not change the number of TCRs with a frequency above 1 in 1000, and there was no evidence of changes in global repertoire structure. Because every patient had alopecia, a presumed autoimmune disease, the patients' immune response might differ from that of healthy individuals. After repeated subsampling, the strength of the expansion versus patch-test correlation and the threshold at which it became significant changed.

Per the publication, the time point label means: patch test 2, 6 weeks after DPC sensitization. The sample's treatment or condition label, decoded: therapeutic diphenylcyclopropenone sensitization with weekly scalp DPC. At each patch-test visit, blood was drawn before the patch test was applied. Eligible patients were aged 18 to 70, diagnosed with alopecia, deemed suitable for DPC therapy, and excluded if pregnant. Unfractionated whole blood was collected in Tempus Blood RNA tubes, and total RNA was extracted from that blood. The library was prepared using RACE. Sequencing was carried out with a NextSeq 500. During library preparation, unique molecular identifiers were attached to individual cDNA molecules so that TCRs could be counted in a quantitative, reproducible way. Each blood RNA sample was used to sequence both TCR alpha and TCR beta chains. As for how the authors treated the data: A median of roughly 98,000 TCRs per sample was observed, with a range of roughly 23,224 to 750,000. V, J and CDR3 annotation of the TCR reads was performed with the Decombinator software suite. For PS versus PT1 abundance plots, all samples were subsampled to the same number of TCRs (28,000). Expanded TCRs were defined as absent before sensitization and observed at least eight times at the 2-week time point. The public reads were reanalyzed by TCRdb: fastp trimming at Q25, MiXCR alignment, in-frame beta chains only. Here each entry gathers all rows of one CDR3 protein and keeps the most common genes and DNA. What appears here as the V and J calls and clone size reflects TCRdb's work, not the paper's. In this sample the table shows about 80,000 distinct CDR3 sequences, more than 8.5% of which occur a single time. The leading ten clones occupy 2% to 3% of the sample.

The chain is assembled from TRBV29-1 and TRBJ2-3; D gene: possibly TRBD1, on 5 matching bases. The sequence derives from a woman aged 30 to 39 with alopecia areata. Some clones in this sample may be carry-over from other donors' samples. The material was whole blood, obtained in connection with sensitization to the hapten diphenylcyclopropenone (DPC). The CDR3: CSVEGQYTDTQYF. The sequence in DNA is TGCAGCGTTGAGGGGCAGTACACAGATACGCAGTATTTT.